A selection of T cell receptor beta chains follows, all from one sample in a study of shared clonotypes between healthy human individuals. Assay used: immunoSEQ multiplex PCR; TCRdb lists only in-frame clones, some missing. The table shows 2 million to 3 million clones, with 93% occurring only once. Material: naive CD4+ T cells from PBMCs. These receptors all come from a man aged 18 to 30 in good health. Some clones in this sample may be carry-over from other donors' samples. Each CDR3 is given with its conserved first and last residue. Each record gives: CDR3 length, D gene, J gene, V gene, CDR3 protein, CDR3 DNA. The D gene is left open where the match is weak.

CDR3 length: 14; D gene: TRBD2; J gene: TRBJ2-7; V gene: TRBV15; CDR3 protein: CATSRDSGLYEQYF; CDR3 DNA: TGTGCCACCAGCAGAGATAGCGGGCTCTACGAGCAGTACTTC
CDR3 length: 16; D gene: TRBD2; J gene: TRBJ2-3; V gene: TRBV2; CDR3 protein: CASMPAGTSETDTQYF; CDR3 DNA: TGTGCCAGCATGCCCGCCGGGACTAGCGAGACAGATACGCAGTATTTT
CDR3 length: 16; D gene: NA; J gene: TRBJ2-3; V gene: TRBV15; CDR3 protein: CATSRDRGFLADTQYF; CDR3 DNA: NA
CDR3 length: 12; D gene: TRBD1; J gene: TRBJ1-3; V gene: TRBV19; CDR3 protein: CASGTAGNTIYF; CDR3 DNA: TGTGCCTCTGGGACAGCTGGAAACACCATATATTTT
CDR3 length: 15; D gene: NA; J gene: TRBJ2-7; V gene: TRBV18; CDR3 protein: CASSPSSGGSYEQYF; CDR3 DNA: TGTGCCAGCTCACCTTCTTCTGGAGGATCCTACGAGCAGTACTTC
CDR3 length: 15; D gene: NA; J gene: TRBJ2-3; V gene: TRBV5-6; CDR3 protein: CASSRLGGITDTQYF; CDR3 DNA: TGTGCCAGCAGCCGGCTGGGCGGGATCACAGATACGCAGTATTTT
CDR3 length: 13; D gene: NA; J gene: TRBJ2-7; V gene: TRBV7-9; CDR3 protein: CASSRSQEDEQYF; CDR3 DNA: TGTGCCAGCAGCCGCTCTCAAGAGGACGAGCAGTACTTC
CDR3 length: 13; D gene: NA; J gene: TRBJ2-7; V gene: TRBV5-1; CDR3 protein: CASNRDGDYEQYF; CDR3 DNA: TGCGCCAGCAACCGGGACGGAGACTACGAGCAGTACTTC
CDR3 length: 14; D gene: TRBD1; J gene: TRBJ1-5; V gene: TRBV6-1; CDR3 protein: CASSGTGGSQPQHF; CDR3 DNA: TGTGCCAGCAGTGGGACAGGGGGGAGTCAGCCCCAGCATTTT
CDR3 length: 15; D gene: TRBD1; J gene: TRBJ1-5; V gene: TRBV9; CDR3 protein: CASSAGQGRNQPQHF; CDR3 DNA: TGTGCCAGCAGCGCGGGACAGGGTAGGAATCAGCCCCAGCATTTT
CDR3 length: 19; D gene: TRBD2; J gene: TRBJ2-1; V gene: TRBV5-1; CDR3 protein: CASSYRTSGDPSSYNEQFF; CDR3 DNA: TGCGCCAGCAGCTACCGGACTAGCGGGGATCCGAGCTCCTACAATGAGCAGTTCTTC
CDR3 length: 14; D gene: NA; J gene: TRBJ1-3; V gene: TRBV14; CDR3 protein: CASRQTGSGNTIYF; CDR3 DNA: TGTGCCAGCAGGCAAACAGGATCTGGAAACACCATATATTTT
CDR3 length: 16; D gene: NA; J gene: TRBJ1-3; V gene: TRBV7-2; CDR3 protein: CASSLAQWGSGNTIYF; CDR3 DNA: TGTGCCAGCAGCTTAGCCCAGTGGGGCTCTGGAAACACCATATATTTT